This entry features one T cell receptor beta chain sequence. The sample belongs to a study of blood T cell repertoires in COVID-19. In the study overall: There were acute and convalescent COVID-19 samples, and they came from the United States, Italy and Spain.

The length of the CDR3 is 18 residues. Only in-frame clones appear in the TCRdb table, and some are missing; sequencing was by immunoSEQ multiplex PCR. The sample includes around 51,000 clones, 90% seen only once; the top ten take approximately 5%. The clonotype comes from a man between 65 and 85 years old with acute or convalescent COVID-19. Sequenced sample: peripheral blood. This chain uses TRBV21-1 with TRBJ1-2; the D segment call TRBD1 is taken from the table without a DNA check. TRBV21-1 is reported as a pseudogene. The CDR3 loop is CASSKEGPRTGDHYGYTF. The DNA of the CDR3 is TGTGCCAGCAGCAAAGAAGGGCCCCGGACAGGGGACCACTATGGCTACACCTTC.